This T cell receptor beta chain comes out of a study of shared clonotypes between healthy human individuals (dated by TCRdb to the early 2020s). As for the study more broadly: Two women and a few men aged 18 to 49 years were included in the cohort. To estimate repertoire size and how much clonotypes are shared between individuals, the study performed deep sequencing of blood TCR repertoires from 4 to 6 healthy adults. To increase sequencing depth and limit assay-specific biases, different laboratories used diverse techniques to prepare libraries and sequence TCR repertoires. Between about 0.85 and 10 billion PBMCs per donor were obtained by leukapheresis. For each donor, three plates each were used for CD4 naive and CD4 memory, two plates were used for CD8 naive, and one plate was used for CD8 memory.

What the authors observed across the whole study: Compared with non-shared clonotypes, clonotypes shared by all four sorted-subset donors had higher generation probabilities. Incomplete sequencing was indicated by rarefaction of sorted-subset datasets, despite the large sequencing depth. Based on pairwise subsampling, the degree of clonotype sharing among donors was expected to be affected by sequencing depth. Because the study included a small number of donors, the genetic and exposure-history diversity represented was limited. Sampling was limited to blood, and TCR repertoires in tissue likely differ from TCR repertoires in blood. Naive subsets generally had larger estimated clonotype richness than memory subsets did. When a handful of donors were compared, the shared fraction of clonotypes was roughly 5% for naive CD4, over 3% for naive CD8, 2% to 2.5% for memory CD4, and less than 0.45% for memory CD8.

On this clone: Its binding antigen is unknown. No much larger clonotype is one base removed from it; base qualities were not supplied.

Donors were healthy HIV-negative adults with no recently reported acute infections or vaccinations. Only Caucasian adults living in Nashville, Tennessee, USA were represented among the donors. Magnetic negative selection was used to enrich CD4+ T cells, after which naive cells were positively selected on CD45RA and the negative fraction became the memory subset. Blood was obtained by leukapheresis, after which PBMCs were separated by Ficoll-Histopaque density gradient centrifugation and cryopreserved in liquid nitrogen vapor phase. Purity and quantity of every magnetically sorted T cell population were checked by analytical flow cytometry. From each sorted fraction, genomic DNA was isolated and quantified by UV absorbance on a Nanodrop 2000c. A distance of 11 bases separates the germline ends of V and J, which lose 2 bases and 4 bases respectively. Including cysteine and phenylalanine, the CDR3 has 14 amino acids. The only DNA kept is the CDR3, 42 bases in frame from the first base. CDR1 and CDR2, looked up from the germline V gene, are SGHTA and FQGTGA.

TCR CDR3 regions were amplified from genomic DNA by multiplex PCR using the deep immunoSEQ assay. Extracted genomic DNA from each cell subset was distributed evenly across all wells of several immunoSEQ 96-well plates, and each plate was treated as a replicate. For sorted subsets, roughly 200 ng of genomic DNA, equivalent to 30,000 or so T cell genomes, went into each replicate PCR. Purified libraries were measured with a Qubit 3.0 fluorometer, size-checked on a Bioanalyzer 2100, and measured again with the KAPA Library Quantification kit. A separate single-read 150-cycle Illumina NextSeq 550 flow cell was used to sequence each immunoSEQ 96-well plate. The paper's processing steps were these. Because only junctional sequences without quality scores were contained in the immunoSEQ output, filtering matching that applied to full-length reads could not be performed. Sequences were annotated with PyIR, a Python wrapper for IgBLAST v1.9, using IMGT germline references to assign V/J genes and CDR3. Any read was removed if the V/J assignment was weak (E-value above 1e-6), the CDR3 was missing, or the read contained stop codons, out-of-frame junctions, or ambiguous translated residues. V3J clonotypes were defined as sequences sharing the same inferred V gene, J gene, and CDR3 amino acid sequence. To compute the percentage overlap between repertoires, the number of shared unique clonotypes was divided by the size of the smaller repertoire. Three approaches were used to assess repertoire richness: RTK rarefaction, the Chao1 estimator, and Recon v2.1 estimates of unobserved clonotypes. Generation probabilities were computed with OLGA for all TCRbeta clonotypes obtained by the gDNA method from several donors. Drawn from immuneACCESS, this table holds only the in-frame rearrangements with V and J called that TCRdb kept. Clones are partly lost; checked studies trace under half to an unresolved V gene and leave the rest unexplained. The V and J calls and clone size were taken over from that table, and D and trimming were inferred from the DNA. The table for this sample lists some 500,000 clones; approximately 94% of them were counted only once. The ten largest account for about 0.059% of the sample.

Sequenced input: naive CD4+ T cells sorted from blood. According to the study, the label for this sample's cell subset or site signals: CD45RA+ positively selected. The V gene is TRBV7-3 and the J gene is TRBJ1-2; no confident D gene assignment can be made. The clonotype originates from a woman between 25 and 40 years old in good health. The CDR3 protein is CASSLDGGGYGYTF. The DNA is TGTGCCAGCAGCTTAGACGGAGGCGGCTATGGCTACACCTTC.